Listed below are T cell receptor beta chains from one sample, sequenced in a study of cytomegalovirus exposure and HLA in healthy donors. Sequencing was performed with immunoSEQ multiplex PCR; in TCRdb, only in-frame clones are kept and a portion is missing. Here the sample spans about 130,000 clones, approximately 69% being singletons. Sequencing was performed on PBMCs. These receptors were taken from a man in his forties in good health and CMV-seropositive. The CDR3 runs from the conserved cysteine through the conserved F or W. The D gene is left open where the match is weak. Some rows have no size entry. The others give once, few or many, or a class for an expanded clone.

d_gene: NA; v_gene: TRBV5-1; j_gene: TRBJ2-2; abundance: NA; CDR3aa: CASSSPTSGLRSGELFF; CDR3nt: TGCGCCAGCAGCTCCCCTACGAGCGGTTTAAGGTCCGGGGAGCTGTTTTTT
d_gene: NA; v_gene: TRBV30; j_gene: TRBJ1-5; abundance: NA; CDR3aa: CAWSGGRGQPQHF; CDR3nt: TGTGCCTGGAGTGGCGGGCGAGGCCAGCCCCAGCATTTT
d_gene: TRBD2; v_gene: TRBV27; j_gene: TRBJ2-7; abundance: NA; CDR3aa: CASSTSGGHLSYEQYF; CDR3nt: TGTGCCAGCAGTACTAGCGGGGGCCACCTCTCCTACGAGCAGTACTTC
d_gene: TRBD2; v_gene: TRBV6-5; j_gene: TRBJ2-1; abundance: few; CDR3aa: CASSLLAGAYNEQFF; CDR3nt: TGTGCCAGCAGTCTACTAGCGGGGGCCTACAATGAGCAGTTCTTC
d_gene: NA; v_gene: TRBV18; j_gene: TRBJ1-1; abundance: NA; CDR3aa: CASSPYPRPAMNTEAFF; CDR3nt: TGTGCCAGCTCACCCTACCCTAGACCGGCGATGAACACTGAAGCTTTCTTT
d_gene: TRBD1; v_gene: TRBV5-1; j_gene: TRBJ2-3; abundance: NA; CDR3aa: CASSLVSRGRADTQYF; CDR3nt: TGCGCCAGCAGCTTGGTATCCAGGGGGCGCGCAGATACGCAGTATTTT
d_gene: NA; v_gene: TRBV19; j_gene: TRBJ2-5; abundance: NA; CDR3aa: CASHPGSGGIRETQYF; CDR3nt: TGTGCCAGTCACCCCGGAAGCGGCGGGATTCGAGAGACCCAGTACTTC
d_gene: NA; v_gene: TRBV7-7; j_gene: TRBJ2-3; abundance: few; CDR3aa: CASSILTGDTQYF; CDR3nt: TGTGCCAGCAGCATCCTCACGGGGGATACGCAGTATTTT
d_gene: NA; v_gene: TRBV11-2; j_gene: TRBJ2-7; abundance: NA; CDR3aa: CASTLGGYEQYF; CDR3nt: TGTGCCAGCACACTAGGGGGCTACGAGCAGTACTTC
d_gene: TRBD1; v_gene: TRBV6-4; j_gene: TRBJ1-2; abundance: NA; CDR3aa: CASSDSFLGQVGTYGYTF; CDR3nt: TGTGCCAGCAGTGATTCTTTTTTAGGACAGGTGGGGACCTATGGCTACACCTTC
d_gene: NA; v_gene: TRBV7-8; j_gene: TRBJ2-7; abundance: NA; CDR3aa: CASSLGQGLPYEQYF; CDR3nt: TGTGCCAGCAGCTTGGGCCAGGGGCTCCCCTACGAGCAGTACTTC
d_gene: NA; v_gene: TRBV11-2; j_gene: TRBJ1-2; abundance: NA; CDR3aa: CASSLDPGKGYTF; CDR3nt: TGTGCCAGCAGCTTAGATCCAGGGAAAGGCTACACCTTC
d_gene: NA; v_gene: TRBV10-3; j_gene: TRBJ2-1; abundance: NA; CDR3aa: CASEANADINEQFF; CDR3nt: TGTGCCAGCGAAGCGAACGCGGATATCAATGAGCAGTTCTTC
d_gene: TRBD2; v_gene: TRBV6-1; j_gene: TRBJ2-1; abundance: NA; CDR3aa: CASSEGSGGASEQFF; CDR3nt: TGTGCCAGCAGTGAAGGGAGCGGGGGGGCGAGTGAGCAGTTCTTC
d_gene: TRBD2; v_gene: TRBV6-4; j_gene: TRBJ2-1; abundance: NA; CDR3aa: CASSDRGGSYNEQFF; CDR3nt: TGTGCCAGCAGTGACAGGGGAGGGTCCTACAATGAGCAGTTCTTC
d_gene: NA; v_gene: TRBV4-2; j_gene: TRBJ1-2; abundance: NA; CDR3aa: CASSQDRSGYGYTF; CDR3nt: TGTGCCAGCAGCCAAGATCGGTCGGGATATGGCTACACCTTC
d_gene: NA; v_gene: TRBV4-2; j_gene: TRBJ2-1; abundance: NA; CDR3aa: CASSQEAKYNEQFF; CDR3nt: TGTGCCAGCAGCCAAGAAGCCAAATACAATGAGCAGTTCTTC
d_gene: TRBD2; v_gene: TRBV7-8; j_gene: TRBJ2-1; abundance: NA; CDR3aa: CASRSGRGNEQFF; CDR3nt: TGTGCCAGCAGGAGCGGGCGGGGGAATGAGCAGTTCTTC
d_gene: TRBD2; v_gene: TRBV11-3; j_gene: TRBJ2-1; abundance: NA; CDR3aa: CASSAGTTGRNEQFF; CDR3nt: TGTGCCAGCAGTGCCGGGACTACCGGGAGAAATGAGCAGTTCTTC
d_gene: NA; v_gene: TRBV5-1; j_gene: TRBJ2-7; abundance: NA; CDR3aa: CASSLRQAVSYEQYF; CDR3nt: TGCGCCAGCAGCTTGAGGCAGGCCGTCTCCTACGAGCAGTACTTC
d_gene: TRBD1; v_gene: TRBV6-6; j_gene: TRBJ1-6; abundance: NA; CDR3aa: CASSYGGDRGSPLHF; CDR3nt: TGTGCCAGCAGTTACGGGGGGGACAGGGGTTCACCCCTCCACTTT
d_gene: NA; v_gene: TRBV10-1; j_gene: TRBJ1-5; abundance: once; CDR3aa: CASSELSLPDRLNQPQHF; CDR3nt: TGCGCCAGCAGTGAGTTGAGTCTTCCAGACAGACTCAATCAGCCCCAGCATTTT